A selection of T cell receptor beta chains follows, all from one sample in a study of T cell responses to AZD1222 COVID-19 vaccine. Measured with immunoSEQ multiplex PCR; TCRdb has only the in-frame clones, and not every one. This table holds 150,000 to 200,000 clones, about 89% found once. The sample consisted of peripheral blood, taken on day 0 of MenACWY control vaccination. The receptors shown here come from an adult in good health. Each CDR3 is given with its conserved first and last residue. A D gene is named only where the DNA matches it firmly. Clone sizes are given selectively: once, few, many, or a class where the clone is expanded.

clone_size: NA; j_call: TRBJ1-1; v_call: TRBV15; d_call: NA; cdr3_nt: TGTGCCACCAGCAGAGATACGGGGGCGTACACTGAAGCTTTCTTT; cdr3_aa: CATSRDTGAYTEAFF
clone_size: NA; j_call: TRBJ2-7; v_call: TRBV5-4; d_call: NA; cdr3_nt: TGTGCCAGCAGCTCTAATGTGGGGTCCTACGAGCAGTACTTC; cdr3_aa: CASSSNVGSYEQYF
clone_size: NA; j_call: TRBJ2-7; v_call: TRBV6-2/TRBV6-3; d_call: TRBD1; cdr3_nt: TGTGCCAGCAGTTACGCCCAAGGACAGGGGATAAACGAGCAGTACTTC; cdr3_aa: CASSYAQGQGINEQYF
clone_size: NA; j_call: TRBJ1-1; v_call: TRBV11-2; d_call: NA; cdr3_nt: TGTGCCAGCAGCCCCTATCGGGCGGTTGAAGCTTTCTTT; cdr3_aa: CASSPYRAVEAFF
clone_size: once; j_call: TRBJ2-5; v_call: TRBV7-2; d_call: NA; cdr3_nt: TGTGCCAGCAGCTTCGGGGTCCAAGAGACCCAGTACTTC; cdr3_aa: CASSFGVQETQYF
clone_size: NA; j_call: TRBJ1-6; v_call: TRBV4-3; d_call: NA; cdr3_nt: TGCGCCAGCAGCCAAAATTCGGACAGTTCCAATTCACCCCTCCACTTT; cdr3_aa: CASSQNSDSSNSPLHF
clone_size: NA; j_call: TRBJ2-7; v_call: TRBV5-1; d_call: NA; cdr3_nt: TGCGCCAGCAGCTTGACGACCACAAGCTCCTACGAGCAGTACTTC; cdr3_aa: CASSLTTTSSYEQYF
clone_size: NA; j_call: TRBJ2-7; v_call: TRBV28; d_call: NA; cdr3_nt: TGTGCCAGCGGGAGCTCCTACGAGCAGTACTTC; cdr3_aa: CASGSSYEQYF
clone_size: NA; j_call: TRBJ2-7; v_call: TRBV7-9; d_call: TRBD1; cdr3_nt: TGTGCCAGCGGCAACCGGGACAGGCCCTACGAGCAGTACTTC; cdr3_aa: CASGNRDRPYEQYF
clone_size: NA; j_call: TRBJ1-1; v_call: TRBV5-8; d_call: NA; cdr3_nt: TGTGCCAGCAGCCTGATGAACACTGAAGCTTTCTTT; cdr3_aa: CASSLMNTEAFF
clone_size: NA; j_call: TRBJ2-2; v_call: TRBV19; d_call: TRBD2; cdr3_nt: TGTGCCAGTAGCGGACTAGCTGTGGGCGGGGAGCTGTTTTTT; cdr3_aa: CASSGLAVGGELFF
clone_size: NA; j_call: TRBJ2-2; v_call: TRBV5-4; d_call: TRBD2; cdr3_nt: TGTGCCAGCAGCTTGGGAGCGGGAGGGAACACCGGGGAGCTGTTTTTT; cdr3_aa: CASSLGAGGNTGELFF
clone_size: once; j_call: TRBJ2-7; v_call: TRBV4-2; d_call: NA; cdr3_nt: TGTGCCAGCAGCCGAGACAGGCGGGCGACCTACGAGCAGTACTTC; cdr3_aa: CASSRDRRATYEQYF
clone_size: NA; j_call: TRBJ1-5; v_call: TRBV28; d_call: NA; cdr3_nt: TGTGCCAGCAGTTCCAGTCAGCCCCAGCATTTT; cdr3_aa: CASSSSQPQHF
clone_size: NA; j_call: TRBJ1-5; v_call: TRBV6-5; d_call: NA; cdr3_nt: TGTGCCAGCAGTTACTCTCGGAATAGCAATCAGCCCCAGCATTTT; cdr3_aa: CASSYSRNSNQPQHF
clone_size: NA; j_call: TRBJ1-4; v_call: TRBV5-1; d_call: NA; cdr3_nt: TGCGCCAGCAGCTTAGGACGGATTAATGAAAAACTGTTTTTT; cdr3_aa: CASSLGRINEKLFF
clone_size: NA; j_call: TRBJ2-2; v_call: TRBV6-6; d_call: TRBD2; cdr3_nt: TGTGCCAGCACCCACACGCCTAGCGGGGGGACCGGGGAGCTGTTTTTT; cdr3_aa: CASTHTPSGGTGELFF
clone_size: NA; j_call: TRBJ2-5; v_call: TRBV6-5; d_call: NA; cdr3_nt: TGTGCCAGCAGTTACTCTAACAGGCCCCAAGAGACCCAGTACTTC; cdr3_aa: CASSYSNRPQETQYF
clone_size: NA; j_call: TRBJ1-3; v_call: TRBV14; d_call: NA; cdr3_nt: TGTGCCACCCCCCCTGAGCCGGGGGGGCGACCCTCTGGAAACACCATATATTTT; cdr3_aa: CATPPEPGGRPSGNTIYF
clone_size: NA; j_call: TRBJ1-2; v_call: TRBV5-4; d_call: TRBD1; cdr3_nt: TGTGCCAGCAGCGCCGGACAGGGGAGCAGCTATGGCTACACCTTC; cdr3_aa: CASSAGQGSSYGYTF
clone_size: NA; j_call: TRBJ1-3; v_call: TRBV28; d_call: TRBD1; cdr3_nt: TGTGCCAGCAGGACAGGGAGGTCTGGAAACACCATATATTTT; cdr3_aa: CASRTGRSGNTIYF
clone_size: NA; j_call: TRBJ2-5; v_call: TRBV4-1; d_call: TRBD2; cdr3_nt: TGCGCCAGCAGCCAGCTAGGGCTAGCGGGGGAGGAGACCCAGTACTTC; cdr3_aa: CASSQLGLAGEETQYF
clone_size: NA; j_call: TRBJ2-7; v_call: TRBV12-3/TRBV12-4; d_call: TRBD1; cdr3_nt: TGTGCCAGCAGACACAGGGGACACGAGCAGTACTTC; cdr3_aa: CASRHRGHEQYF
clone_size: NA; j_call: TRBJ1-1; v_call: TRBV11-2; d_call: NA; cdr3_nt: TGTGCCAGCAGCTTAGATGCGTTCACTGAAGCTTTCTTT; cdr3_aa: CASSLDAFTEAFF
clone_size: once; j_call: TRBJ2-3; v_call: TRBV2; d_call: NA; cdr3_nt: TGTGCCAGCAGTTCTACAGATACGCAGTATTTT; cdr3_aa: CASSSTDTQYF
clone_size: NA; j_call: TRBJ2-2; v_call: TRBV6-2/TRBV6-3; d_call: NA; cdr3_nt: TGTGCCAGCAGTCCAAGCGAGAACACCGGGGAGCTGTTTTTT; cdr3_aa: CASSPSENTGELFF
clone_size: NA; j_call: TRBJ1-1; v_call: TRBV5-1; d_call: NA; cdr3_nt: TGCGCCAGCAGCTTGGGCGGGACATCGAACACTGAAGCTTTCTTT; cdr3_aa: CASSLGGTSNTEAFF
clone_size: few; j_call: TRBJ1-5; v_call: TRBV7-8; d_call: TRBD1; cdr3_nt: TGTGCCAGCAGCTTAACCTGGGACAGAAATCAGCCCCAGCATTTT; cdr3_aa: CASSLTWDRNQPQHF
clone_size: NA; j_call: TRBJ2-5; v_call: TRBV5-1; d_call: TRBD1; cdr3_nt: TGCGCCAGCCTCCGGGACAGGGTACTTAAGTACCAAGAGACCCAGTACTTC; cdr3_aa: CASLRDRVLKYQETQYF
clone_size: NA; j_call: TRBJ2-3; v_call: TRBV28; d_call: NA; cdr3_nt: TGTGCCAGCAGTCCCGGGTGGGGTGAAGATACGCAGTATTTT; cdr3_aa: CASSPGWGEDTQYF
clone_size: NA; j_call: TRBJ1-2; v_call: TRBV5-4; d_call: NA; cdr3_nt: TGTGCCAGCAGCCGGCGTTTGGGACTAGAGGGAGGTGGCTACACCTTC; cdr3_aa: CASSRRLGLEGGGYTF
clone_size: NA; j_call: TRBJ1-1; v_call: TRBV2; d_call: NA; cdr3_nt: TGTGCCAGCACGATACGCGCGGTTTCCACTGAAGCTTTCTTT; cdr3_aa: CASTIRAVSTEAFF
clone_size: NA; j_call: TRBJ2-7; v_call: TRBV29-1; d_call: TRBD1; cdr3_nt: TGCAGCGTTGATTGGGGACAGGCGGAGCAGTACTTC; cdr3_aa: CSVDWGQAEQYF
clone_size: NA; j_call: TRBJ2-5; v_call: TRBV7-9; d_call: TRBD1; cdr3_nt: TGTGCCAGCAGCGACAGGGCGTACCAAGAGACCCAGTACTTC; cdr3_aa: CASSDRAYQETQYF
clone_size: NA; j_call: TRBJ2-7; v_call: TRBV10-2; d_call: TRBD1; cdr3_nt: TGCGCCAGCAGGAACAGGGGCGGGTACGAGCAGTACTTC; cdr3_aa: CASRNRGGYEQYF
clone_size: NA; j_call: TRBJ2-7; v_call: TRBV27; d_call: NA; cdr3_nt: TGTGCCAGCAGTTTAGTCGCGGCCCGGCGGGAGCAGTACTTC; cdr3_aa: CASSLVAARREQYF
clone_size: NA; j_call: TRBJ2-3; v_call: TRBV18; d_call: TRBD1; cdr3_nt: TGTGCCAGCTCACCACGACAGGGTGGCGCAGATACGCAGTATTTT; cdr3_aa: CASSPRQGGADTQYF
clone_size: NA; j_call: TRBJ1-4; v_call: TRBV2; d_call: NA; cdr3_nt: TGTGCCAGCAGTGAAGGTAGAGGACAAACCTTT; cdr3_aa: CASSEGRGQTF
clone_size: NA; j_call: TRBJ2-7; v_call: TRBV28; d_call: NA; cdr3_nt: TGTGCCAGCGGGCAGGACGTTTACGAGCAGTACTTC; cdr3_aa: CASGQDVYEQYF
clone_size: NA; j_call: TRBJ2-7; v_call: TRBV5-6; d_call: NA; cdr3_nt: TGTGCCAGCAGCTTTCGGGGACGGGAGCAGTACTTC; cdr3_aa: CASSFRGREQYF
clone_size: NA; j_call: TRBJ2-5; v_call: TRBV20-1; d_call: TRBD2; cdr3_nt: TGCAGTGCTAGTGCGGTAGCGGGAGCGCGGGAGACCCAGTACTTC; cdr3_aa: CSASAVAGARETQYF
clone_size: NA; j_call: TRBJ2-3; v_call: TRBV6-2/TRBV6-3; d_call: NA; cdr3_nt: TGTGCCAGCAGTCTGACTCCGGACTACCCCACAGATACGCAGTATTTT; cdr3_aa: CASSLTPDYPTDTQYF
clone_size: NA; j_call: TRBJ1-3; v_call: TRBV3-1/TRBV3-2; d_call: TRBD1; cdr3_nt: TGTGCCAGCAGCCAACCCGGACAGGGGAGAAGAGGAAACACCATATATTTT; cdr3_aa: CASSQPGQGRRGNTIYF